This T cell receptor beta chain came from a study of shared clonotypes between healthy human individuals. General study findings and limits: The sole specimen, blood, was sampled, and tissue repertoires likely differ. Enrolling few donors narrowed the genetic and exposure-history diversity that was represented.

CDR1 MDHEN and CDR2 SYDVKM come from the germline V gene. The CDR3 has 14 amino acids. Trimming removed 6 bases from V and 3 bases from J; junction bases left unmatched: 6. At the deep level, the assay was run. Assay: immunoSEQ multiplex PCR; the TCRdb copy retains only in-frame clones and omits some. The table records hundreds of thousands of clones, roughly 77% of them present only once. About this clone: Its antigen is not identified.

The chain links TRBV28 to TRBJ2-7; 9 positions match TRBD1. This sequence was found in a woman aged 40 to 50 in good health. Some clones in this sample may be carry-over from other donors' samples. Material: PBMCs. The CDR3 DNA is TGTGCCAGCAGGGACAGGGGTGGTGTCTACGAGCAGTACTTC. Translating it yields CASRDRGGVYEQYF.